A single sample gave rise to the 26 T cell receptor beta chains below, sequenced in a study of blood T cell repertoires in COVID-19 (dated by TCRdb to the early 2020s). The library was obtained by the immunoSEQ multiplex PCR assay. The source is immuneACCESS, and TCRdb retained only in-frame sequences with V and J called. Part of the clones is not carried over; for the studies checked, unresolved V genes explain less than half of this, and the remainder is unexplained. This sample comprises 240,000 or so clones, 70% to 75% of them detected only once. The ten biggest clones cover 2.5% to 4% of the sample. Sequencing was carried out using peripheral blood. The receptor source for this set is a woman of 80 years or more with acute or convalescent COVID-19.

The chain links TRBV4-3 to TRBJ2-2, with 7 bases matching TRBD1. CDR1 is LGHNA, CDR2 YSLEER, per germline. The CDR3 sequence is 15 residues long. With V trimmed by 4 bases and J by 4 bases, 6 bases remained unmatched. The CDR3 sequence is CASSRGGAGTGELFF. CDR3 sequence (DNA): TGCGCCAGCAGCCGAGGGGGCGCAGGCACCGGGGAGCTGTTTTTT.

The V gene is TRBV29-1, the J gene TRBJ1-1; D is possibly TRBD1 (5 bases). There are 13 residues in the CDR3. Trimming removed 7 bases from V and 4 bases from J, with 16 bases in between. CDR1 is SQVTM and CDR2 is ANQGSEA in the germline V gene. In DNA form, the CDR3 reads TGCAGCGCCGGGAGGGGAGAGAGCACTGAAGCTTTCTTT. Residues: CSAGRGESTEAFF.

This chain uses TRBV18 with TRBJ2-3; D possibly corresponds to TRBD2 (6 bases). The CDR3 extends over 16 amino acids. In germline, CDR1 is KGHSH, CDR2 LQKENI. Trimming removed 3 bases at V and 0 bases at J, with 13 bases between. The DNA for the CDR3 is TGTGCCAGCTCACCTAACGTAGCGGCTAGCACAGATACGCAGTATTTT. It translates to CASSPNVAASTDTQYF.

Here the CDR3 reads CASSSRTGADYGYTF. CDR3 nucleotides: TGTGCCAGCAGCTCCAGGACAGGGGCCGACTATGGCTACACCTTC. The V call is TRBV7-2, the J call TRBJ1-2; 9 bases match TRBD1. This CDR3 region has 15 residues. Trimming cost V 4 bases and J 3 bases; bases outside gene matches: 6. Per the germline V gene, CDR1 is SGHTA and CDR2 is FQGNSA.

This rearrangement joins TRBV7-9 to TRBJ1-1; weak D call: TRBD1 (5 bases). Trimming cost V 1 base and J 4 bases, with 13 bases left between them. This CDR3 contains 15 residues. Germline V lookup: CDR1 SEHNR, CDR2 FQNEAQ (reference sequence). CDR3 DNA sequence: TGTGCCAGCAGCTTAGGCGGGGGAAGGTTCACTGAAGCTTTCTTT. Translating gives CASSLGGGRFTEAFF.

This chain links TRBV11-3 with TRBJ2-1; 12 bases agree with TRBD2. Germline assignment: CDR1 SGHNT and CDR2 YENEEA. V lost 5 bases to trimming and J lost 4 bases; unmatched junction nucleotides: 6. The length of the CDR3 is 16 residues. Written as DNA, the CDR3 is TGTGCCAGCAGCCCGGGGACTAGCGGGCCATACAATGAGCAGTTCTTC. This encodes CASSPGTSGPYNEQFF.

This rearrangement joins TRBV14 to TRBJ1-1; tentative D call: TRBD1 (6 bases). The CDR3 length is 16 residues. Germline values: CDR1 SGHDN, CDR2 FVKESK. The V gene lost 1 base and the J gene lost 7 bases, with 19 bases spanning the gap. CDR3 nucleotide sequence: TGTGCCAGCAGCCAAGGTATTGGTCAGGGGTTTAATGAAGCTTTCTTT. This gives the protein CASSQGIGQGFNEAFF.

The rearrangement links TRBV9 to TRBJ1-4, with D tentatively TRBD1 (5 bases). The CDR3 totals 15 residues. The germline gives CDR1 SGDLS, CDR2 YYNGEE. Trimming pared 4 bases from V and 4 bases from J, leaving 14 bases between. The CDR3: CASSPLGLSNEKLFF. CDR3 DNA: TGTGCCAGCAGCCCATTGGGGCTTAGTAATGAAAAACTGTTTTTT.

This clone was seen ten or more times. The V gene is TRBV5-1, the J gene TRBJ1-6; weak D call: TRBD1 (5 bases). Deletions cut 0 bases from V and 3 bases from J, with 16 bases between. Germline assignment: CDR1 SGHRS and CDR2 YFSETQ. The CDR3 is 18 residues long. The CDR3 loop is CASSLGTSTPNYNSPLHF. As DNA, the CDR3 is TGCGCCAGCAGCTTGGGGACATCCACACCTAACTATAATTCACCCCTCCACTTT.

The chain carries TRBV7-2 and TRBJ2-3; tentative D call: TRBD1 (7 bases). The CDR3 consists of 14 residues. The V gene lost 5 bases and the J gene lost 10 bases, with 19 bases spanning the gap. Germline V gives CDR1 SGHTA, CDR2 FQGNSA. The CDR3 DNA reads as TGTGCCAGCAGCCTAAAACAGACAGGGACTGCGCAGTATTTT. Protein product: CASSLKQTGTAQYF.

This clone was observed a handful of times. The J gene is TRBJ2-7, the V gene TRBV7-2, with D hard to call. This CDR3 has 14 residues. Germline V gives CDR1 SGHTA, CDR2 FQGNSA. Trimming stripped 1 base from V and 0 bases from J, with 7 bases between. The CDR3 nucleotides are TGTGCCAGCAGCTTAGGAGGCATCTCCTACGAGCAGTACTTC. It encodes CASSLGGISYEQYF.

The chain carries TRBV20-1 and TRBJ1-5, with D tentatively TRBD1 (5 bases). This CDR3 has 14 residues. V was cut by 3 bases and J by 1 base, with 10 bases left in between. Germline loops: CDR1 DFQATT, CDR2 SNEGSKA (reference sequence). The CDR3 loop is CSASDRLSNQPQHF. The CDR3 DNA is TGCAGTGCTAGTGACAGACTCAGCAATCAGCCCCAGCATTTT.

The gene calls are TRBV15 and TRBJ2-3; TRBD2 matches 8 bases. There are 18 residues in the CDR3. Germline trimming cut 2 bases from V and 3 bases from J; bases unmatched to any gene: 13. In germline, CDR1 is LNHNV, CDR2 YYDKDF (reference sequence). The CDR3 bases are TGTGCCACCAGCAGAACCCCGGGGGGGGTGACGGGAACAGATACGCAGTATTTT. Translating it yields CATSRTPGGVTGTDTQYF.

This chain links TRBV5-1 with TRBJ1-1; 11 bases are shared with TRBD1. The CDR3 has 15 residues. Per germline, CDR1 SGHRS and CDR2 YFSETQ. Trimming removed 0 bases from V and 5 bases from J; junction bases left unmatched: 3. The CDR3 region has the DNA TGCGCCAGCAGCTTGGGGACAGGGGGCAAAACTGAAGCTTTCTTT. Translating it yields CASSLGTGGKTEAFF.

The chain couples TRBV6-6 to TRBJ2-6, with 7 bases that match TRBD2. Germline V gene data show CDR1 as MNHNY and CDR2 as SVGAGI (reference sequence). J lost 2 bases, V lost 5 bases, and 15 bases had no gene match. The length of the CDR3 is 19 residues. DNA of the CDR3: TGTGCCAGCAGTCCACTCGCTTGGGGAGGGGACGCTGGGGCCAACGTCCTGACTTTC. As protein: CASSPLAWGGDAGANVLTF.

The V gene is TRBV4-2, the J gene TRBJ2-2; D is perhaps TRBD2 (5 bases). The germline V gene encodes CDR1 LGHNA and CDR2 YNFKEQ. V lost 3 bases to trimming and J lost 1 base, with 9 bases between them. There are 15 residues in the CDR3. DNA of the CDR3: TGTGCCAGCAGCCAGCCCAGCGGGAACACCGGGGAGCTGTTTTTT. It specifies CASSQPSGNTGELFF.

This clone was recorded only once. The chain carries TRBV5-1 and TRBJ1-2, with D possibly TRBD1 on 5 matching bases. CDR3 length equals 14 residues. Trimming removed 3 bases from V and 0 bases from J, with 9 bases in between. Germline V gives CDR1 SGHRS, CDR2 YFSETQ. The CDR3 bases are TGCGCCAGCAGCTCTGGGGGGACTAACTATGGCTACACCTTC. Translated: CASSSGGTNYGYTF.

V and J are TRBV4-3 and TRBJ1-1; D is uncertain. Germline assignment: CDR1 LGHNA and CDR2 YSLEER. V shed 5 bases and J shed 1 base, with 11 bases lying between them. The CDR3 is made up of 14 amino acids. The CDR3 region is CASSTDGKNTEAFF. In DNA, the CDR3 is TGCGCCAGCAGCACAGACGGAAAGAACACTGAAGCTTTCTTT.

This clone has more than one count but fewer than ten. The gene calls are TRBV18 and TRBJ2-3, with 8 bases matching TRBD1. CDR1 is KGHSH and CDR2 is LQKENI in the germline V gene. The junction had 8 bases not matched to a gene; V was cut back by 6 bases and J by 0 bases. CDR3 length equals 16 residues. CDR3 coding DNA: TGTGCCAGCTCCCCCGACAGGGGTGCTAGCACAGATACGCAGTATTTT. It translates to CASSPDRGASTDTQYF.

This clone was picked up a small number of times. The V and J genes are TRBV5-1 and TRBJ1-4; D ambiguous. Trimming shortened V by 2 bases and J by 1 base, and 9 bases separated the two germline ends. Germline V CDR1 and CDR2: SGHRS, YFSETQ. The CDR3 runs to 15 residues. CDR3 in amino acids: CASSFQRGTNEKLFF. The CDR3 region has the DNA TGCGCCAGCAGCTTCCAGCGAGGAACTAATGAAAAACTGTTTTTT.

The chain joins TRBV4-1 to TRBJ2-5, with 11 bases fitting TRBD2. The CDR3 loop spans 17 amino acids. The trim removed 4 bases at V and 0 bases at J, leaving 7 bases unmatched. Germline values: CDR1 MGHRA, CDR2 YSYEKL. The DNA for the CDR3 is TGCGCCAGCAGCCGGATACGACTAGCGGGGAACCAAGAGACCCAGTACTTC. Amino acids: CASSRIRLAGNQETQYF.

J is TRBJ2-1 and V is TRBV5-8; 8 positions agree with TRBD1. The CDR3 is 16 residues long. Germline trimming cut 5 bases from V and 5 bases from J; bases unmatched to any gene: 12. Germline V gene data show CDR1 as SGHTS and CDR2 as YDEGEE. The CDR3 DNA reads TGTGCCAGCAGATATCCATCAGGGGGCCGGCACAATGAGCAGTTCTTC. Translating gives CASRYPSGGRHNEQFF.

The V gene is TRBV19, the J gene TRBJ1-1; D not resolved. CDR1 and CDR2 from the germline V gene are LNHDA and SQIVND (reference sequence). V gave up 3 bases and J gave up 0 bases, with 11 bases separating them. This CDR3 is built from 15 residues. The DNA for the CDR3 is TGTGCCAGTAGTATGGCAGGAAACATGAACACTGAAGCTTTCTTT. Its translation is CASSMAGNMNTEAFF.

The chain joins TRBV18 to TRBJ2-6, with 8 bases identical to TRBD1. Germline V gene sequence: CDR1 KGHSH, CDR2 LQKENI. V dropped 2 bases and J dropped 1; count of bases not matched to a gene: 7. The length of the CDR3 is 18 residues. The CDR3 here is CASSPGSRTGSGANVLTF. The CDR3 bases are TGTGCCAGCTCACCAGGGAGCAGGACAGGGTCTGGGGCCAACGTCCTGACTTTC.

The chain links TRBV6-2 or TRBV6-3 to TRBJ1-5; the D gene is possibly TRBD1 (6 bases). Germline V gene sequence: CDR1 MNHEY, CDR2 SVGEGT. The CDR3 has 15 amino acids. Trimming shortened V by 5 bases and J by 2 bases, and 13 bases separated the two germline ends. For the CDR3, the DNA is TGTGCCAGCAGTGGCGGGGGGCTGGGCAATCAGCCCCAGCATTTT. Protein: CASSGGGLGNQPQHF.

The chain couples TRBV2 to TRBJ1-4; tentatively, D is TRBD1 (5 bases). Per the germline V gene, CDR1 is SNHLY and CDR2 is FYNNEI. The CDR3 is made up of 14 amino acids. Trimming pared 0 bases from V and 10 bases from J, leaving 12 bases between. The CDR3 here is CASSEALLRGKLFF. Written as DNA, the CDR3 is TGTGCCAGCAGTGAAGCGCTTCTTAGGGGAAAACTGTTTTTT.